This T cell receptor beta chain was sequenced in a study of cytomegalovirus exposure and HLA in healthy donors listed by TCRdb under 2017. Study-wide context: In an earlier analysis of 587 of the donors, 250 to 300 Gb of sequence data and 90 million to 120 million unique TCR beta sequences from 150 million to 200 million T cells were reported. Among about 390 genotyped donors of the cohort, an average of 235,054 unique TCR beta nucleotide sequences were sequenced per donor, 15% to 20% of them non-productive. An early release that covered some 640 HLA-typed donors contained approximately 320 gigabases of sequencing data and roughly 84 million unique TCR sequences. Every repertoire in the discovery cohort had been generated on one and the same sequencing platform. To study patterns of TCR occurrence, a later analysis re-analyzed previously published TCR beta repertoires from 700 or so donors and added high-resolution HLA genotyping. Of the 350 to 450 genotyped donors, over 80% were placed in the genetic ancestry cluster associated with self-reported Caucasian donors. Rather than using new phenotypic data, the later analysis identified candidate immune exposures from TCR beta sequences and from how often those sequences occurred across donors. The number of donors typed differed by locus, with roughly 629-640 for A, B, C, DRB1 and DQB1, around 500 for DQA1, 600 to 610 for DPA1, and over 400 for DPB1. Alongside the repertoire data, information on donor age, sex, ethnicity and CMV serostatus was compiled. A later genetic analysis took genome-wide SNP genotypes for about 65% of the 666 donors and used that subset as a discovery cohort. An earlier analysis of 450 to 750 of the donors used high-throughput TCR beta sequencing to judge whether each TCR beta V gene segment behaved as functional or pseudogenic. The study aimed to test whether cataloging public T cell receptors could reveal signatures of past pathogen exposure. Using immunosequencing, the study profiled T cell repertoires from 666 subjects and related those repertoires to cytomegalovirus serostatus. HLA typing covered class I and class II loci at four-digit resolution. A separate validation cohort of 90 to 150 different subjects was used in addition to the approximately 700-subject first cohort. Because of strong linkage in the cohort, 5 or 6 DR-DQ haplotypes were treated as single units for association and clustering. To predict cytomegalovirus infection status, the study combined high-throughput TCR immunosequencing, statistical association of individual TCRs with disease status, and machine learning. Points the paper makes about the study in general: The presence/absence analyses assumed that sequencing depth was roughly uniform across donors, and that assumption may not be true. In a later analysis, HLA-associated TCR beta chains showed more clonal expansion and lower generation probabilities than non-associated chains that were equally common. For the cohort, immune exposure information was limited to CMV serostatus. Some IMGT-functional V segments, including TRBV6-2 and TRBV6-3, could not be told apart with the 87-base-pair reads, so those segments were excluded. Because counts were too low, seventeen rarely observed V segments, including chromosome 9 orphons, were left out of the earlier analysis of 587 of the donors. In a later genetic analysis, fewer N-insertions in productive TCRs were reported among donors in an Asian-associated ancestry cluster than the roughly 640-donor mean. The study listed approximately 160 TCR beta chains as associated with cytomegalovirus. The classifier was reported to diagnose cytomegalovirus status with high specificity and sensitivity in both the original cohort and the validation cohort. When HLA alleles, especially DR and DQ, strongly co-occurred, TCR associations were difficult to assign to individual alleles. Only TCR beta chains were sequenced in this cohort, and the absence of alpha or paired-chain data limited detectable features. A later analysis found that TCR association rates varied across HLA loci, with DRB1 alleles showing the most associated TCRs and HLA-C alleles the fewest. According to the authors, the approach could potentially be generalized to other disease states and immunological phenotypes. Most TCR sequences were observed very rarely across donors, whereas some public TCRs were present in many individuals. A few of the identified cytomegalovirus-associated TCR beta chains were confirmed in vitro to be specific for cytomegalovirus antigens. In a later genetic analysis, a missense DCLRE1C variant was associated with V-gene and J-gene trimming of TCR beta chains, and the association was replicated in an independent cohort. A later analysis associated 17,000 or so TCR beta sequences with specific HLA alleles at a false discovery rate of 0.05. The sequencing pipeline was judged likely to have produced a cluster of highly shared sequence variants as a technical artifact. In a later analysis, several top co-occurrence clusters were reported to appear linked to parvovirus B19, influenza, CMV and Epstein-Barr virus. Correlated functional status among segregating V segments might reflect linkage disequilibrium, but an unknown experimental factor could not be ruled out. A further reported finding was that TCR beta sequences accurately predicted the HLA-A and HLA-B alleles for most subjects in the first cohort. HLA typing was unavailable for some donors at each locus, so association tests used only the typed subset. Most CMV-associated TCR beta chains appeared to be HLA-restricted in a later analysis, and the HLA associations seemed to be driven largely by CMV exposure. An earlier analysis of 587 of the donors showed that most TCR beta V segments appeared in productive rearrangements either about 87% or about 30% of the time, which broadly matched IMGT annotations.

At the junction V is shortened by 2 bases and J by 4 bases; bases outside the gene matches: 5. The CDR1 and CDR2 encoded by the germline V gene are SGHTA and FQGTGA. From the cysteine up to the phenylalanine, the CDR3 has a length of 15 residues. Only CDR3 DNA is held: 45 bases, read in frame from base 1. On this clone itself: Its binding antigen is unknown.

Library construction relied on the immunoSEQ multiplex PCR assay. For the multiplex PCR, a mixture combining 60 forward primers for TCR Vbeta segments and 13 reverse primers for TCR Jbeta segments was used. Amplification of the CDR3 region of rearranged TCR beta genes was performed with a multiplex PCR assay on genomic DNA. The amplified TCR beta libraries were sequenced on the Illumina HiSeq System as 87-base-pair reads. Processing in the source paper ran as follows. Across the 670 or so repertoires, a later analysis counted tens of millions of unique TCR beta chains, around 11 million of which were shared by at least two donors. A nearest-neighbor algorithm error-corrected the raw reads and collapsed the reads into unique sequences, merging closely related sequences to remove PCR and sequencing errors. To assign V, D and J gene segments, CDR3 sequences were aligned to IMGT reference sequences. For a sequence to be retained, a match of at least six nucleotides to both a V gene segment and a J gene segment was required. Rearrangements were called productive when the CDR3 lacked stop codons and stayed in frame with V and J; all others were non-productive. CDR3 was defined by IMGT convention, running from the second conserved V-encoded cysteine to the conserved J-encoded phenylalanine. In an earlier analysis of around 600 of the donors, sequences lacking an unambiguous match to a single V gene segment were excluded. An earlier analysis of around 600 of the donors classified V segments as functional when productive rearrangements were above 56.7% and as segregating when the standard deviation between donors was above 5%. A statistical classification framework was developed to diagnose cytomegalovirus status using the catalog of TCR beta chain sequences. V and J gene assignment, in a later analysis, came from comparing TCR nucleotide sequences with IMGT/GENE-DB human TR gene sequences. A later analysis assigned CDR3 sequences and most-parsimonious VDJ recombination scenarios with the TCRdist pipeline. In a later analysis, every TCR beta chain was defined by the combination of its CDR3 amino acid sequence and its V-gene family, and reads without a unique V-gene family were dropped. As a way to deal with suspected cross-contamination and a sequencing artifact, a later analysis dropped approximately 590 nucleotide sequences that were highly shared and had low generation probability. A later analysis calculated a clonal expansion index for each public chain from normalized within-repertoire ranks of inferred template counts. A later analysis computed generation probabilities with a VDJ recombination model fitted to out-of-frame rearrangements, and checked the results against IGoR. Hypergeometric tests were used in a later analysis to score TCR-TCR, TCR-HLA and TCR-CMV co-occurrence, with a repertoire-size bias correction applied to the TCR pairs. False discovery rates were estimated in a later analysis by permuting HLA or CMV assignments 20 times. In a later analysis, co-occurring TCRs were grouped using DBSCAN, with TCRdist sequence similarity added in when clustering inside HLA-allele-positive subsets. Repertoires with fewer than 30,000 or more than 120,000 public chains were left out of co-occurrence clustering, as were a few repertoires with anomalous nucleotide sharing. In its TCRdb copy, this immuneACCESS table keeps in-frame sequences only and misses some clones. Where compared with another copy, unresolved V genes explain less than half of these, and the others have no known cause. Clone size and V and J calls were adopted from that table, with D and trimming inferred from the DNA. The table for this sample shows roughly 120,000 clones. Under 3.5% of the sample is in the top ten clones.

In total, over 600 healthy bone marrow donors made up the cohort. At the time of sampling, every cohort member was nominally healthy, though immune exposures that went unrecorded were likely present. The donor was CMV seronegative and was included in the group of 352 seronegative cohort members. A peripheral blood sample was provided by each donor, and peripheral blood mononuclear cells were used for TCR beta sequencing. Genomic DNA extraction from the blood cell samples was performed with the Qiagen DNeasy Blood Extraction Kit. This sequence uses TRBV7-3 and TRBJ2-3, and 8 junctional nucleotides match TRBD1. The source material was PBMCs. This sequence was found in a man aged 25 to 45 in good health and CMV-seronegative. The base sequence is TGTGCCAGCAGCTTACGGCAGGGGGCTGCAGATACGCAGTATTTT. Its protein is CASSLRQGAADTQYF.